Here is one T cell receptor (beta chain) with its context. The antigen remains undetermined. J gave up 1 base and V 10 bases, and 3 bases lay outside the gene matches. Germline loops: CDR1 ENHRY, CDR2 SYGVKD. CDR3 length equals 12 residues. The entry originates in a study of vaccination and CD4 T cells after COVID-19. Study background: Subjects got two shots of BNT162b2 or mRNA-1273 vaccine. Sampling after COVID took place at a median of around 91 days (range 35 to 161) following diagnosis. The study, taken as a whole, reports: From around 19 to 38, the median of SARS-CoV-2-reactive clonotypes rose without reaching significance.

Sequenced with the Oncomine TCR Beta short-read assay was DNA taken from cultured CD4+ T cells. TCRdb re-analysed the PCR reads in MiXCR, keeping a single row per CDR3 protein. The table shows fewer than 30,000 distinct CDR3 sequences, with around a third occurring only once. Time point defined: late sampling 161 to 241 days after vaccination in three convalescent patients. Treatment specified: approximately nine-day PBMC culture with coronavirus spike peptide pools or control peptides (ViraFEST assay). The chain has TRBV10-3 and TRBJ2-5; 7 nucleotides agree with TRBD1. The material was CD4+ T cells from blood, cultured in vitro, obtained about 7 months after SARS-CoV-2 vaccination. The sequence was obtained from a human donor who had recovered from COVID-19. The CDR3 here is CATRGSQETQYF. The DNA for the CDR3 is TGTGCCACCAGGGGGTCCCAAGAGACCCAGTACTTC.